This TCR beta chain appears in the sequencing data of a study of T cell repertoires in cytomegalovirus infection. Study details: In public TCR beta signatures, there were indications of both CMV infection and matching HLA type.

With respect to this clonotype: Antigen specificity is unknown.

TCRdb passed the reads through MiXCR, listing each CDR3 protein once. Among 550,000 to 850,000 distinct CDR3 sequences, approximately 33% were seen once, and the ten largest hold roughly 18%. Study observations and caveats: CMV-specific TCR beta clonotypes restricted by HLA-C dominated the ex vivo response. Carriers of CMV plus the relevant HLA were identified by cumulative public TCR beta family frequency.

Trimming removed 0 bases from V and 4 bases from J, with 10 bases in between. The germline V gene has CDR1 SGHNT and CDR2 YYREEE (reference sequence). This CDR3 is 15 amino acids long. Sequenced material: cultured PBMCs, taken from culture after CMV antigen stimulation. This chain connects TRBV5-4 to TRBJ1-4; weak D call: TRBD1 (5 bases). This clonotype was obtained from a human donor in good health (CMV status not recorded). Some clones in this sample may be carry-over from other donors' samples. CDR3 bases: TGTGCCAGCAGCTTGGGGGGGGGGAATAATGAAAAACTGTTTTTT. Translating gives CASSLGGGNNEKLFF.